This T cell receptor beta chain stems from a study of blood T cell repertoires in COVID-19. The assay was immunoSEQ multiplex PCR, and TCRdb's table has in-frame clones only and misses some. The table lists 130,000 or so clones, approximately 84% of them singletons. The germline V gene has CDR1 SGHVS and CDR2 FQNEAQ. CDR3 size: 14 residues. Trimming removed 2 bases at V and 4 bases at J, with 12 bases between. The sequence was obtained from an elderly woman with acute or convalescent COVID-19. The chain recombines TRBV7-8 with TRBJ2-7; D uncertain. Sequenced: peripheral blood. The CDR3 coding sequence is TGTGCCAGCAGCTTAAGGCCTAGTTCGTACGAGCAGTACTTC. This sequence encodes CASSLRPSSYEQYF.